The clone carrying this T cell receptor (beta chain) was seen only once. As yet, its antigen is unknown. The entry originates in a study of PD-1 blockade in classical Hodgkin lymphoma. Broader study findings: The CD4+ diversity rise by C4D1 was clearest in complete responders. Relapsed/refractory patients reportedly had lower baseline diversity than newly diagnosed patients. Newly diagnosed and completely responding patients shared comparable baseline diversity.

CDR1 SGHTA and CDR2 FQGNSA come from the germline V gene. Trimming shortened V by 5 bases and J by 4 bases, and 23 bases separated the two germline ends. The CDR3 length is 17 residues. Some clones are missing from TCRdb's copy, which holds only in-frame ones; the method was immunoSEQ multiplex PCR. The sample shows 20,000 to 25,000 clones, approximately 71% of them seen only once. Each patient relapsed following autologous stem cell transplantation, and prior brentuximab vedotin exposure differed. Classification of best responses gave complete response, partial response or progressive disease. The TCR comes from a human donor with classical Hodgkin lymphoma. Sequencing used peripheral blood mononuclear cells (PBMCs), obtained at baseline. V is TRBV7-2 and J is TRBJ1-2; a weak D match, TRBD1 (6 bases). CDR3 loop: CASSLPGQFLLLYGYTF. The CDR3 coding sequence is TGTGCCAGCAGCCTCCCCGGACAGTTTCTACTTCTCTATGGCTACACCTTC.